The next 21 T cell receptor beta chains were all read from a single sample in a study of early T cells in non-severe SARS-CoV-2 infection. TCRdb processed the 5' RACE reads anew with MiXCR; each CDR3 protein has one entry. The sample lists about 68,000 distinct CDR3 sequences, approximately 11% occurring once. The sequenced sample was whole blood. These TCRs come from an adult who was a healthcare worker with PCR-confirmed SARS-CoV-2 infection or an uninfected control (not recorded which).

V usage is TRBV7-2 and J usage is TRBJ2-7; no firm D call. V was clipped by 3 bases and J by 0 bases, with 6 bases between them. The CDR3 extends over 13 amino acids. CDR1 and CDR2 from the germline V gene are SGHTA and FQGNSA. CDR3 in amino acids: CASSLLTSYEQYF. The CDR3 DNA reads as TGTGCCAGCAGCTTGCTTACCTCCTACGAGCAGTACTTC.

This clonotype came up many times. CDR3 amino acids: CASSSPGTGRTGELFF. Here the CDR3 DNA reads TGTGCCAGCAGTTCCCCCGGGACAGGGCGAACCGGGGAGCTGTTTTTT. The chain combines TRBV28 with TRBJ2-2, with 9 bases aligning to TRBD1. This CDR3 is built from 16 residues. V dropped 4 bases and J dropped 5; count of bases not matched to a gene: 8. Germline V CDR1 and CDR2: MDHEN, SYDVKM.

This clonotype has more than one count but fewer than ten. The rearrangement uses TRBV11-2 and TRBJ2-1, with 12 bases identical to TRBD2. After removal of 5 bases from V and 4 bases from J, the junction contained 9 bases not matched to a gene. CDR1 and CDR2 from the germline V gene are SGHAT and FQNNGV. The CDR3 is made up of 17 amino acids. The CDR3 nucleotides read TGTGCCAGCAGCCCCTCACTAGCGGGAGGACTATACAATGAGCAGTTCTTC. Amino acids: CASSPSLAGGLYNEQFF.

Ten or more counts support this clonotype. The V and J genes are TRBV5-1 and TRBJ2-7, with D perhaps assigned TRBD1 or TRBD2 (6 bases each). The CDR3 spans 15 residues. The germline V and J ends were trimmed by 0 bases and 5 bases, with 15 bases remaining between them. CDR1 is SGHRS and CDR2 is YFSETQ in the germline V gene. As DNA, the CDR3 is TGCGCCAGCAGCTTGGTCCCGGGGGCGAAGGACGAGCAGTACTTC. Translating gives CASSLVPGAKDEQYF.

The rearrangement joins TRBV4-3 to TRBJ2-1; no reliable D call. The CDR3 has 14 amino acids. CDR1 LGHNA and CDR2 YSLEER come from the germline V gene. V was trimmed by 0 bases and J by 0 bases, leaving 3 bases between them. CDR3 sequence reads: CASSQEASYNEQFF. The CDR3 DNA reads TGCGCCAGCAGCCAAGAGGCCTCCTACAATGAGCAGTTCTTC.

This clonotype was detected ten times or more. The chain links TRBV20-1 to TRBJ2-1; D not resolved. V lost 2 bases, J lost 5 bases, and 13 bases lay in between. The CDR3 length is 14 residues. Germline V gene lookup returns CDR1 DFQATT and CDR2 SNEGSKA (reference sequence). CDR3 region: CSARPPDFDNEQFF. Here the CDR3 DNA reads TGCAGTGCTAGACCCCCGGATTTCGACAATGAGCAGTTCTTC.

The chain is built from TRBV27 and TRBJ2-7, with 7 bases fitting TRBD1. V was pared by 6 bases and J by 1 base, with 3 bases of the junction left unmatched. This CDR3 region has 13 residues. CDR1 and CDR2 (germline): MNHEY, SMNVEV (reference sequence). Here the CDR3 DNA reads TGTGCCAGCAGCGAACAGGGGTCCTACGAGCAGTACTTC. Amino acid sequence: CASSEQGSYEQYF.

The CDR3 DNA follows: TGCAGTGCCCTCCCCTCCACAGGACCTTGGAACACTGAAGCTTTCTTT. The encoded protein is CSALPSTGPWNTEAFF. The chain joins TRBV20-1 to TRBJ1-1, with D perhaps matching TRBD1 (5 bases). The V and J ends lost 6 bases and 1 base respectively, with 21 bases between them. The CDR3 is made up of 16 amino acids. Germline-derived CDR1 and CDR2 are DFQATT and SNEGSKA (reference sequence).

The genes are TRBV12-3 or TRBV12-4 and TRBJ2-7, with D unclear. CDR3 length: 11 amino acids. V was shortened by 8 bases and J by 6 bases, with 11 bases between the two germline ends. The CDR3 DNA reads TGTGCCAGCGCACTTGCGGCCGAGCAGTACTTC. Translated: CASALAAEQYF.

A remark on this clonotype: An end of the junction differs from the germline gene, which may be a read error. The genes are TRBV28 and TRBJ2-7; 12 bases agree with TRBD2. Germline CDR1 MDHEN, CDR2 SYDVKM. The CDR3 is made up of 17 amino acids. The CDR3 reads CANSSTSGRILPYEQYF. CDR3 in DNA: TGTGCCAACAGTTCGACTAGCGGGAGAATCCTGCCCTACGAGCAGTACTTC.

The table lists this clonotype with a few counts. V usage is TRBV28 and J usage is TRBJ2-1; D is perhaps TRBD2 (7 bases). V lost 2 bases to trimming and J lost 13 bases, with 9 bases between them. The CDR3 loop spans 11 amino acids. The V gene's germline CDR1 is MDHEN and CDR2 SYDVKM. CDR3 in amino acids: CASSLRGAQFF. The DNA of the CDR3 is TGTGCCAGCAGTTTACGGGGGGCCCAGTTCTTC.

V and J are TRBV2 and TRBJ2-7, with D possibly being TRBD1 (5 bases). The CDR3 extends over 13 amino acids. V was pared by 6 bases and J by 1 base, with 10 bases between. Germline CDR1 is SNHLY and CDR2 is FYNNEI. The CDR3 loop is CASRQQESYEQYF. In DNA form, the CDR3 reads TGTGCCAGCAGGCAACAGGAATCCTACGAGCAGTACTTC. Together with reference TRBV2 and TRBJ2-7, the CDR3 gives the full variable domain: EPEVTQTPSHQVTQMGQEVILRCVPISNHLYFYWYRQILGQKVEFLVSFYNNEISEKSEIFDDQFSVERPDGSNFTLKIRSTKLEDSAMYFCASRQQESYEQYFGPGTRLTVT.

This clonotype came up a few times. The chain's CDR3 is CASSPLGLKETQYF. The CDR3 nucleotides read TGTGCCAGCAGCCCCCTGGGACTAAAAGAGACCCAGTACTTC. This sequence joins TRBV7-8 and TRBJ2-5; 7 nucleotides line up with TRBD2. Germline values: CDR1 SGHVS, CDR2 FQNEAQ. The CDR3 sequence is 14 residues long. The V and J ends lost 5 bases and 3 bases, in that order; junction bases with no gene match: 6.

The sample holds one count of this clonotype. One end of the junction is discordant with germline, which a read error may explain. The chain recombines TRBV27 with TRBJ1-5, with a possible D match to TRBD1 (6 bases). The V gene's germline CDR1 is MNHEY and CDR2 SMNVEV (reference sequence). This CDR3 comprises 16 residues. In nucleotides, the CDR3 is TGTGCCAGTAGTTTATGGTCGGACAGCAGCAATCAGCCCCAGCATTTT. Its translation: CASSLWSDSSNQPQHF.

This clonotype was seen many times. The rearrangement links TRBV25-1 to TRBJ2-2; 8 bases match TRBD2. This CDR3 is 13 amino acids long. The junction had 1 base not matched to a gene; V was cut back by 6 bases and J by 4 bases. Per germline, CDR1 MGHDK and CDR2 SYGVNS. CDR3 nucleotides: TGTGCCAGCAGCCGGGAGGGCACCGGGGAGCTGTTTTTT. This gives the protein CASSREGTGELFF. Looking up the rest from reference TRBV25-1 and TRBJ2-2 gives the full variable domain: EADIYQTPRYLVIGTGKKITLECSQTMGHDKMYWYQQDPGMELHLIHYSYGVNSTEKGDLSSESTVSRIRTEHFPLTLESARPSHTSQYLCASSREGTGELFFGEGSRLTVL.

This clonotype has a handful of counts. The chain employs TRBV20-1 and TRBJ2-5; either TRBD1 or TRBD2 may supply D (5 bases each). The CDR3 is 15 residues long. The V gene's germline CDR1 is DFQATT and CDR2 SNEGSKA (reference sequence). The V end lost 2 bases, the J end lost 1 base, and 14 bases lay between the germline ends. CDR3 amino acids: CSARISGTSQETQYF. The DNA for the CDR3 is TGCAGTGCTAGAATCTCTGGGACGAGCCAAGAGACCCAGTACTTC.

This clonotype was observed many times. CDR3 in amino acids: CASSPLKTGMNGYTF. The CDR3 nucleotides are TGTGCCAGCAGCCCACTGAAGACGGGAATGAATGGCTACACCTTC. This sequence joins TRBV3-1 and TRBJ1-2, with D hard to call. The CDR3 sequence is 15 residues long. Germline V gene data show CDR1 as LGHDT and CDR2 as YNNKEL (reference sequence). V shed 4 bases and J shed 6 bases, with 18 bases lying between them.

Ten or more counts support this clonotype. J is TRBJ2-1 and V is TRBV18; maybe TRBD1 (5 bases). V was shortened by 0 bases and J by 6 bases, with 6 bases between the two germline ends. Germline CDR1 and CDR2: KGHSH and LQKENI. CDR3 length equals 13 residues. CDR3 loop: CASSPPDINEQFF. The CDR3 DNA sequence: TGTGCCAGCTCACCACCGGACATCAATGAGCAGTTCTTC. The variable domain in full, completed from reference TRBV18 and TRBJ2-1, reads NAGVMQNPRHLVRRRGQEARLRCSPMKGHSHVYWYRQLPEEGLKFMVYLQKENIIDESGMPKERFSAEFPKEGPSILRIQQVVRGDSAAYFCASSPPDINEQFFGPGTRLTVL.

The gene calls are TRBV6-6 and TRBJ2-7; D remains ambiguous. V was clipped by 2 bases and J by 2 bases, with 7 bases between them. The CDR3 contains 13 residues. Germline V gene sequence: CDR1 MNHNY, CDR2 SVGAGI (reference sequence). This chain's CDR3 is CASSYPGTYEQYF. The CDR3 DNA follows: TGTGCCAGCAGTTACCCCGGAACCTACGAGCAGTACTTC.

Worth noting for this clonotype: One end of the junction does not line up with germline, which may come from a read error. The rearrangement joins TRBV2 to TRBJ2-2; D might be TRBD2 (5 bases). The CDR3 length is 11 residues. The V gene's germline CDR1 is SNHLY and CDR2 FYNNEI. The CDR3 loop is CASSKAGEMFF. DNA for the CDR3: TGTGCCAGCAGCAAAGCCGGGGAGATGTTTTTT.

This chain connects TRBV12-5 to TRBJ2-1; no firm D call. This CDR3 comprises 15 residues. V was shortened by 5 bases and J by 7 bases, with 18 bases between the two germline ends. Per the germline V gene, CDR1 is LGHNT and CDR2 is FRNRAP. The CDR3 region is CASGLTQLIQNEQFF. In DNA form, the CDR3 reads TGTGCTAGTGGTCTTACCCAACTGATACAAAATGAGCAGTTCTTC.